The sample holds a few counts of the clone carrying this T cell receptor (beta chain). This record belongs to a study of blood T cells in healthy people across ages. Trimming removed 0 bases from V and 4 bases from J; junction bases left unmatched: 5. The CDR3 is 16 residues long. Per germline, CDR1 LNHNV and CDR2 YYDKDF (reference sequence). Using a J-beta primer mix together with a sample-barcoded 5' primer, a second PCR was run for about 7 to 12 cycles. TCRdb recomputed calls from the 5' RACE reads with MiXCR, one row per CDR3 protein. The data contain some 760,000 distinct CDR3 sequences, roughly 25% of them singletons. These data also formed part of another study, on T cells of mothers and their children.

This clonotype was sampled from a boy younger than 18 in good health. Material: blood. V gene TRBV15 combines with J gene TRBJ2-2; 7 bases agree with TRBD2. Written as DNA, the CDR3 is TGTGCCACCAGCAGAGACCCTAGCGGATGCACCGGGGAGCTGTTTTTT. It yields the protein CATSRDPSGCTGELFF.